This is a list of T cell receptor beta chains from one sample in a study of T cells in Graves' hyperthyroidism and ophthalmopathy. TCRdb independently ran MiXCR on the multiplex PCR reads; one entry per CDR3 protein. The table has a few hundred thousand distinct CDR3 sequences, about 15% seen once. Sequencing was performed on blood. The receptors here all came from a woman aged 30 to 39 with Graves' hyperthyroidism. Each CDR3 is given with its conserved first and last residue. The D gene is left open where the match is weak. Clone size appears in some rows only: once, few, many, or a class for an expanded clone.

v_call	cdr3_length	d_call	clone_size	j_call	cdr3_nt	cdr3_aa
TRBV27	15	NA	many	TRBJ2-7	TGTGCCAGCAGTCCTCGATCGGACTGGAACTACGAGCAGTACTTC	CASSPRSDWNYEQYF
TRBV19	16	NA	NA	TRBJ1-3	TGTGCCAGTAGACGCACGGGGGCCTCCTCTGGAAACACCATATATTTT	CASRRTGASSGNTIYF
TRBV3-1	18	NA	few	TRBJ2-7	TGTGCCAGCAGCCAAGCTTCCGGCCCTCTCTTTGGTACCTACGAGCAGTACTTC	CASSQASGPLFGTYEQYF
TRBV7-9	16	NA	NA	TRBJ1-1	TGTGCCAGCAGCTTAGTCTCGGGAGGGAGTTTCCCTGAAGCTTTCTTT	CASSLVSGGSFPEAFF
TRBV12-3/TRBV12-4	14	TRBD1	many	TRBJ1-5	TGTGCCAGCAGGGGACAGGCGGGCAATCAGCCCCAGCATTTT	CASRGQAGNQPQHF
TRBV20-1	13	NA	NA	TRBJ2-5	TGCAGCCGCCGGGGGACCTTTCAAGAGACCCAGTACTTC	CSRRGTFQETQYF
TRBV10-2	12	TRBD1	many	TRBJ1-1	TGCGCCAGCCGACAGGGTTCCACTGAAGCTTTCTTT	CASRQGSTEAFF
TRBV20-1	15	NA	NA	TRBJ2-1	TGCAGTGCTGAACCGGGACGCAAGACCCTCGATGAGCAGTTCTTC	CSAEPGRKTLDEQFF
TRBV20-1	14	TRBD2	many	TRBJ2-7	TGCAGTGCGCTTAGGACTAGCGGGAAACAGGGGCAGTACTTC	CSALRTSGKQGQYF
TRBV5-1	12	NA	many	TRBJ2-3	TGCGCCAGCATCGGCAGGGAGGATACGCAGTATTTT	CASIGREDTQYF
TRBV27	15	NA	few	TRBJ2-2	TGTGCCAGCAGTTTTGGCCCCTCGGGGACCGGGGAGCTGTTTTTT	CASSFGPSGTGELFF
TRBV18	14	NA	few	TRBJ2-7	TGTGCCAGCTCACCTCTGGACAGTCAAGGCGAGCAGTACTTC	CASSPLDSQGEQYF
TRBV24-1	16	NA	NA	TRBJ2-6	TGTGCCACCAGTGATTCCAGGGGGGCTGGGGCCAACGTCCTGACTTTC	CATSDSRGAGANVLTF
TRBV12-3/TRBV12-4	13	TRBD2	many	TRBJ2-1	TGTGCCAGCACCCAAGGACTAGCGGAAGAGCAGTTCTTC	CASTQGLAEEQFF
TRBV12-3/TRBV12-4	15	TRBD2	many	TRBJ2-3	TGTGCCAGCAGACCGCCGGGAGGGCGAACAGATACGCAGTATTTT	CASRPPGGRTDTQYF
TRBV11-2	15	TRBD1	many	TRBJ2-7	TGTGCCAGCAGCTTGATCTCAGGGGGCACCTACGAGCAGTACTTC	CASSLISGGTYEQYF
TRBV2	14	NA	many	TRBJ1-1	TGTGCCAGCAGGGGAGTGGCTTCGATCACTGAAGCTTTCTTT	CASRGVASITEAFF
TRBV6-2/TRBV6-3	13	TRBD2	NA	TRBJ2-7	TGTGCCAGCCAGGCTAGCGGGAGTTACGAGCAGTACTTC	CASQASGSYEQYF
TRBV11-1	16	NA	few	TRBJ1-1	TGTGCCAGCAGCTTAGCGCCGGGCGGATGGGGGGCTGAAGCTTTCTTT	CASSLAPGGWGAEAFF
TRBV11-2	15	NA	many	TRBJ2-3	TGTGCCAGCAGCTCGCTAGCTACTATCACAGATACGCAGTATTTT	CASSSLATITDTQYF
TRBV2	14	NA	NA	TRBJ1-1	TGTGCCAGCAGTGCCTGGCAGGGGCACACTGAAGCTTTCTTT	CASSAWQGHTEAFF
TRBV10-1	13	NA	many	TRBJ2-1	TGCGCCAGCAGCATAAAACCAGACAATGAGCAGTTCTTC	CASSIKPDNEQFF
TRBV30	16	TRBD1	NA	TRBJ1-6	TGTGCCTGGACAATAGACAGGGGTGTAAGTAATTCACCCCTCCACTTT	CAWTIDRGVSNSPLHF
TRBV19	16	NA	NA	TRBJ1-5	TGTGCCAGTACCCCCGGGGCAGGGCTCCCCTATCAGCCCCAGCATTTT	CASTPGAGLPYQPQHF
TRBV30	14	TRBD1	many	TRBJ2-3	TGTGCCTGTAGGACAGGAATTAGCACAGATACGCAGTATTTT	CACRTGISTDTQYF
TRBV27	14	TRBD2	NA	TRBJ2-3	TGTGCCAGCAGTGGGACTAGTGCCGCAGATACGCAGTATTTT	CASSGTSAADTQYF
TRBV7-8	13	TRBD1	many	TRBJ2-7	TGTGCCAGCAGCTCAGACAGGGTCCACGAGCAGTACTTC	CASSSDRVHEQYF
TRBV9	18	TRBD2	few	TRBJ2-2	TGTGCCAGCAGCGAGTGGGGGCTAGCGGGAGGAAACACCGGGGAGCTGTTTTTT	CASSEWGLAGGNTGELFF
TRBV18	14	TRBD2	NA	TRBJ2-1	TGTGCCAGCTCCCTAGTCCCGGGAGGCAATGAGCAGTTCTTC	CASSLVPGGNEQFF